Each of the 14 T cell receptor beta chains below was sequenced from the same sample in a study of T cell changes during pregnancy in multiple sclerosis. Some clones are missing from TCRdb's copy, which holds only in-frame ones; the method was immunoSEQ multiplex PCR. This table holds about 69,000 clones, roughly 92% found once. The sequences come from peripheral blood, collected in the third trimester of pregnancy. These receptors were taken from a female donor in good health, enrolled as a control in a pregnancy study.

The rearrangement joins TRBV7-9 to TRBJ2-1, with 7 positions matching TRBD2. J was trimmed by 4 bases and V by 3 bases; bases with no gene match: 3. CDR3 size: 14 residues. Germline CDR1 reads SEHNR; CDR2 reads FQNEAQ (reference sequence). The CDR3 DNA sequence: TGTGCCAGCAGCTTGCAGCGGGATTACAATGAGCAGTTCTTC. Translated, it gives CASSLQRDYNEQFF. Variable domain in full (rest from reference TRBV7-9 and TRBJ2-1): DTGVSQNPRHKITKRGQNVTFRCDPISEHNRLYWYRQTLGQGPEFLTYFQNEAQLEKSRLLSDRFSAERPKGSFSTLEIQRTEQGDSAMYLCASSLQRDYNEQFFGPGTRLTVL.

The chain links TRBV27 to TRBJ2-2; 8 positions agree with TRBD1. Germline CDR1 and CDR2: MNHEY and SMNVEV (reference sequence). The CDR3 consists of 18 residues. With V trimmed by 3 bases and J by 0 bases, 9 bases remained unmatched. The CDR3: CASSFEQGDPANTGELFF. CDR3 DNA sequence: TGTGCCAGCAGTTTTGAACAGGGGGACCCCGCGAACACCGGGGAGCTGTTTTTT.

The chain has TRBV2 and TRBJ2-1, with a possible D match to TRBD2 (6 bases). Per germline, CDR1 SNHLY and CDR2 FYNNEI. CDR3 length: 17 amino acids. V lost 2 bases and J 8 bases, leaving 22 bases between the germline ends. For the CDR3, the DNA is TGTGCCAGCAGTGAACGGTCTTGGGGAGACCGCGGGGATGAGCAGTTCTTC. The encoded protein is CASSERSWGDRGDEQFF.

The table lists this clone with a few counts. CDR3 DNA: TGTGCCAGTAGTAACAGACAGGAGTGGAATTCACCCCTCCACTTT. Its protein is CASSNRQEWNSPLHF. J is TRBJ1-6 and V is TRBV19, with D perhaps matching TRBD1 (6 bases). Germline V lookup: CDR1 LNHDA, CDR2 SQIVND (reference sequence). The V end was cut by 4 bases, the J end by 7 bases, with 14 bases between. The CDR3 covers 15 residues. Using reference TRBV19 and TRBJ1-6 for the parts outside the CDR3, the full variable domain is DGGITQSPKYLFRKEGQNVTLSCEQNLNHDAMYWYRQDPGQGLRLIYYSQIVNDFQKGDIAEGYSVSREKKESFPLTVTSAQKNPTAFYLCASSNRQEWNSPLHFGNGTRLTVT.

J is TRBJ2-5 and V is TRBV6-5, with 8 nucleotides matching TRBD1. The CDR3 totals 12 residues. Germline assignment: CDR1 MNHEY and CDR2 SVGAGI. V lost 8 bases, J lost 7 bases, and 6 bases stayed unmatched. Written as DNA, the CDR3 is TGTGCCAGCTTGGACAGGGCTGGGACCCAGTACTTC. Translated: CASLDRAGTQYF.

The chain recombines TRBV5-1 with TRBJ2-2, with TRBD1 identical over 7 bases. The germline CDR1 and CDR2 sequences are SGHRS and YFSETQ. The length of the CDR3 is 14 residues. The V gene end was trimmed by 2 bases and the J gene end by 6 bases; junction bases not matched to a gene: 4. The CDR3 DNA is TGCGCCAGCAGCTTTCAACAGGGGTCCGGGGAGCTGTTTTTT. This translates into CASSFQQGSGELFF.

The J gene is TRBJ1-6, the V gene TRBV5-6; 7 positions agree with TRBD1. Looked up from germline, CDR1 is SGHDT and CDR2 is YYEEEE. The CDR3 sequence is 17 residues long. V gave up 3 bases and J gave up 6 bases; unmatched junction bases: 12. CDR3 protein: CASSSQTGQRVNSPLHF. For the CDR3, the DNA is TGTGCCAGCAGCTCACAAACGGGACAGAGAGTTAATTCACCCCTCCACTTT.

The chain has TRBV9 and TRBJ2-5; 9 positions match TRBD2. The V gene's germline CDR1 is SGDLS and CDR2 YYNGEE. The J segment lost 5 bases and the V segment lost 0 bases, leaving 8 bases of the junction unmatched. The CDR3 runs to 16 residues. The CDR3 nucleotides read TGTGCCAGCAGCGTAGGAGCGGGGGGTGAAAAGGAGACCCAGTACTTC. This encodes CASSVGAGGEKETQYF.

V usage is TRBV10-1 and J usage is TRBJ2-7, with 7 bases lining up with TRBD2. Germline values: CDR1 WNHNN, CDR2 SYGVQD (reference sequence). The J segment lost 4 bases and the V segment lost 10 bases, leaving 13 bases of the junction unmatched. The CDR3 is 14 residues long. The DNA for the CDR3 is TGCGCCACCTACCCGACTGGGGGAGGGTACGAGCAGTACTTC. This codes for CATYPTGGGYEQYF.

The chain uses TRBV4-2 and TRBJ1-1; 8 bases line up with TRBD1. The CDR3 is made up of 15 amino acids. The V and J ends lost 4 bases and 5 bases, in that order; junction bases with no gene match: 9. In germline, CDR1 is LGHNA, CDR2 YNFKEQ. The CDR3 region is CASSPLTGEGTEAFF. CDR3 nucleotides: TGTGCCAGCAGCCCTTTGACAGGGGAGGGGACTGAAGCTTTCTTT.

The chain carries TRBV9 and TRBJ2-1, with unresolved D. Looked up from germline, CDR1 is SGDLS and CDR2 is YYNGEE. V was pared by 2 bases and J by 5 bases, with 5 bases between. This CDR3 region has 12 residues. CDR3 bases: TGTGCCAGCAGCGTCCTAGACAATGAGCAGTTCTTC. Its translation is CASSVLDNEQFF.

The chain links TRBV4-2 to TRBJ2-7; 12 bases match TRBD2. Germline lookup yields CDR1 LGHNA and CDR2 YNFKEQ. With V trimmed by 1 base and J by 2 bases, 12 bases remained unmatched. The CDR3 sequence is 19 residues long. Written as DNA, the CDR3 is TGTGCCAGCAGCCAAGGCCTTTCTAGCGGGGGGGCGGGGGCCTACGAGCAGTACTTC. Protein product: CASSQGLSSGGAGAYEQYF.

This chain uses TRBV30 with TRBJ2-1; D is ambiguous. Germline CDR1 reads GTSNPN; CDR2 reads SVGIG (reference sequence). The CDR3 length is 12 residues. V lost 1 base and J 5 bases, leaving 6 bases between the germline ends. In nucleotides, the CDR3 is TGTGCCTGGAGTGCCTACCACAATGAGCAGTTCTTC. Its translation: CAWSAYHNEQFF.

The chain carries TRBV7-9 and TRBJ1-1; D is ambiguous. V was shortened by 3 bases and J by 10 bases, with 12 bases between the two germline ends. The V gene's germline CDR1 is SEHNR and CDR2 FQNEAQ (reference sequence). The length of the CDR3 is 12 residues. CDR3 loop: CASSFWVEGAFF. CDR3 DNA: TGTGCCAGCAGCTTTTGGGTGGAGGGAGCTTTCTTT.